Presented here are 14 T cell receptor beta chains from one specimen sequenced in a study of T cells in Graves' hyperthyroidism and ophthalmopathy. Researchers took RNA transcripts and amplified the TCR beta CDR3 regions from them. The HTBI primer set served for first-round RT-PCR of the TCR CDR3. MiXCR, applied by TCRdb to the multiplex PCR reads, yields one record per CDR3 protein. The table shows fewer than 650,000 distinct CDR3 sequences, with 12% to 15% occurring only once. Sequencing was done on a sample of blood. The receptors were sampled from a woman aged 18-30 years with Graves' ophthalmopathy.

This clonotype was observed at least ten times. The chain employs TRBV27 and TRBJ1-1; a weak D match, TRBD1 (5 bases). This CDR3 spans 15 amino acids. Germline-derived CDR1 and CDR2 are MNHEY and SMNVEV (reference sequence). The V end lost 2 bases, the J end lost 0 bases, and 10 bases lay between the germline ends. The CDR3 DNA sequence: TGTGCCAGCAGTTTAGTTGGACAATTGAACACTGAAGCTTTCTTT. The encoded protein is CASSLVGQLNTEAFF.

This clonotype was detected ten times or more. V is TRBV24-1 and J is TRBJ2-7, with TRBD2 identical over 7 bases. Unmatched junction bases numbered 6, after V lost 3 bases and J lost 2 bases. Germline CDR1 is KGHDR and CDR2 is SFDVKD. The CDR3 covers 15 residues. The CDR3 DNA is TGTGCCACCAGTGATGCGGGAGCAAACGCCTACGAGCAGTACTTC. It specifies CATSDAGANAYEQYF.

This clonotype has just a few counts. This chain connects TRBV7-2 to TRBJ2-7; 8 bases match TRBD2. The CDR3 contains 20 residues. With V trimmed by 0 bases and J by 1 base, 17 bases remained unmatched. Germline V gives CDR1 SGHTA, CDR2 FQGNSA. CDR3 residues: CASSLAGPGLGELRSYEQYF. The CDR3 nucleotides are TGTGCCAGCAGCTTAGCCGGCCCGGGACTAGGGGAATTGCGGTCCTACGAGCAGTACTTC.

This clonotype was observed at least ten times. This CDR3 reads CRIGGTGRDKNIQYF. The DNA of the CDR3 is TGCAGGATTGGGGGTACAGGGCGGGACAAAAACATTCAGTACTTC. The V call is TRBV20-1, the J call TRBJ2-4; TRBD1 or TRBD2 may be the D gene (6 bases each). The length of the CDR3 is 15 residues. Germline V CDR1 and CDR2: DFQATT, SNEGSKA (reference sequence).

This clonotype was counted many times. The rearrangement uses TRBV15 and TRBJ2-5; TRBD2 agrees at 10 bases. The V segment lost 3 bases and the J segment 4 bases; nucleotides outside the gene matches: 2. Looked up from germline, CDR1 is LNHNV and CDR2 is YYDKDF (reference sequence). The CDR3 totals 14 residues. The CDR3, as DNA: TGTGCCACCAGCAGCCTAGCGGGAGTAGAGACCCAGTACTTC. This sequence encodes CATSSLAGVETQYF.

The chain combines TRBV7-9 with TRBJ1-1; 7 nucleotides line up with TRBD1. The germline gives CDR1 SEHNR, CDR2 FQNEAQ (reference sequence). This CDR3 is 15 amino acids long. With V trimmed by 2 bases and J by 4 bases, 7 bases remained unmatched. CDR3 region: CASSLPWTGLTEAFF. CDR3 DNA sequence: TGTGCCAGCAGCTTACCATGGACAGGCCTCACTGAAGCTTTCTTT.

This clonotype was observed many times. The chain has TRBV7-3 and TRBJ2-3, with no clear D. The ends were cut back, 4 bases at V and 6 bases at J, with 11 bases in the middle. CDR3 length equals 13 residues. From germline, CDR1 is SGHTA and CDR2 FQGTGA. The CDR3, as DNA: TGTGCCAGCAGCTCGCTCCTCTCGGATACGCAGTATTTT. Amino acid sequence: CASSSLLSDTQYF.

CDR3 amino acids: CASSLRRKGGGYTF. The CDR3, as DNA: TGTGCCAGCAGCCTTCGGAGGAAGGGGGGCGGCTACACCTTC. The V gene is TRBV7-2, the J gene TRBJ1-2; possible D gene TRBD1, 6 bases. The CDR3 sequence is 14 residues long. Germline-derived CDR1 and CDR2 are SGHTA and FQGNSA. With 5 bases removed from V and 8 bases from J, the gap between germline ends came to 18 bases.

The chain has TRBV5-1 and TRBJ2-7, with D perhaps TRBD2 (5 bases). The ends were cut back, 4 bases at V and 0 bases at J, with 17 bases in the middle. The CDR3 is made up of 16 amino acids. The germline gives CDR1 SGHRS, CDR2 YFSETQ. The CDR3 DNA follows: TGCGCCAGCAGCCCCGATGTGAGCACTAGCTCCTACGAGCAGTACTTC. It yields the protein CASSPDVSTSSYEQYF.

For this clonotype: One end of the junction fails to match germline, which may point to a read error. The J gene is TRBJ2-1, the V gene TRBV29-1; 8 bases align to TRBD2. The length of the CDR3 is 14 residues. The germline gives CDR1 SQVTM, CDR2 ANQGSEA. The CDR3 is CSVESGRAGNGQFF. The CDR3 DNA reads TGCAGCGTTGAATCCGGGAGGGCCGGCAATGGGCAGTTCTTC.

This clonotype was observed at least ten times. V gene TRBV20-1 combines with J gene TRBJ1-2, with 7 bases lining up with TRBD1. CDR3 length: 14 amino acids. CDR1 is DFQATT, CDR2 SNEGSKA, per germline (reference sequence). V shed 5 bases, J shed 6 bases, and the junction held 12 bases outside the gene matches. The CDR3 region is CSAGRTGEGNGYTF. CDR3 sequence (DNA): TGCAGTGCTGGACGGACAGGCGAGGGGAATGGCTACACCTTC.

The chain couples TRBV12-3 or TRBV12-4 to TRBJ2-1, with 7 bases matching TRBD2. V dropped 6 bases and J dropped 7; count of bases not matched to a gene: 9. This CDR3 contains 14 residues. The CDR3 nucleotides are TGTGCCAGCAGACCTCGGACTAGTCAAAATGAGCAGTTCTTC. It encodes CASRPRTSQNEQFF.

The rearrangement links TRBV5-6 to TRBJ1-1; D gene uncertain. V was shortened by 5 bases and J by 4 bases, with 18 bases between the two germline ends. Looked up from germline, CDR1 is SGHDT and CDR2 is YYEEEE. This CDR3 has 15 amino acids. As DNA, the CDR3 is TGTGCCAGCAGGCCTTCTCCTACCAGGTTCACTGAAGCTTTCTTT. The encoded protein is CASRPSPTRFTEAFF.

This clonotype was detected many times. The chain employs TRBV2 and TRBJ2-1, with TRBD2 matching over 7 bases. Germline V gene data show CDR1 as SNHLY and CDR2 as FYNNEI. The V gene end was trimmed by 7 bases and the J gene end by 5 bases; junction bases not matched to a gene: 5. This CDR3 is built from 13 residues. The CDR3 DNA reads TGTGCCAGCACCCCGGGACTAAACAATGAGCAGTTCTTC. This encodes CASTPGLNNEQFF.